The clone carrying this TCR beta chain was recorded only once. The study profiled TCR beta VDJ and CDR3 using genomic DNA as template. Via MiXCR, TCRdb re-called the reads, giving one row per CDR3 protein. The sample lists hundreds of thousands of distinct CDR3 sequences, about 70% occurring once. These data are taken from a study of CD8+CD57+ T cells in acquired aplastic anemia. The CDR3 runs to 14 residues. V was pared by 2 bases and J by 3 bases, with 12 bases between. Germline CDR1 is SQVTM and CDR2 is ANQGSEA. Sequencing input: sorted CD4+, CD8+, or CD8+CD57+ T cells (not recorded which) from PBMCs. The chain employs TRBV29-1 and TRBJ2-3, with a possible D match to TRBD2 (6 bases). The receptor was isolated from a human donor in good health, serving as a control. CDR3 residues: CSVETGEVTDTQYF. DNA for the CDR3: TGCAGCGTTGAAACGGGGGAAGTTACAGATACGCAGTATTTT.